These 5 T cell receptor beta chains were all obtained from the same sample, sequenced in a study of CD8 T cells in ankylosing spondylitis. MiXCR was run by TCRdb on the 5' RACE reads, yielding one entry per CDR3 protein. Of about 40,000 distinct CDR3 sequences listed, 16% are singletons. The specimen was blood. All receptors come from a male donor with ankylosing spondylitis or in good health (not recorded which).

The chain couples TRBV4-3 to TRBJ1-2; 9 nucleotides align to TRBD1. Germline V gene sequence: CDR1 LGHNA, CDR2 YSLEER. V was clipped by 4 bases and J by 14 bases; unmatched bases: 5. This CDR3 has 11 amino acids. CDR3 sequence (DNA): TGCGCCAGCAGCCGGGACAGGGAAAGGACCTTC. Encoded protein: CASSRDRERTF.

The chain carries TRBV7-8 and TRBJ2-2; 13 positions match TRBD2. This CDR3 comprises 19 residues. Germline CDR1 SGHVS, CDR2 FQNEAQ. J was trimmed by 6 bases and V by 3 bases; bases with no gene match: 13. The CDR3 sequence is CASSFAQLELAGGPGELFF. CDR3 nucleotide sequence: TGTGCCAGCAGCTTTGCGCAGTTGGAACTAGCGGGGGGGCCCGGGGAGCTGTTTTTT.

The chain uses TRBV5-5 and TRBJ2-3; 10 bases align to TRBD2. Looked up from germline, CDR1 is SGHKS and CDR2 is YYEKEE (reference sequence). This CDR3 has 16 residues. The ends lost 5 bases at V and 0 bases at J; junction bases unmatched: 6. CDR3 nucleotide sequence: TGTGCCAGCAGTAGCGGGGGGTCCCCTAGCACAGATACGCAGTATTTT. It yields the protein CASSSGGSPSTDTQYF. Based on the CDR3 plus reference TRBV5-5 and TRBJ2-3, the full variable domain is DAGVTQSPTHLIKTRGQQVTLRCSPISGHKSVSWYQQVLGQGPQFIFQYYEKEERGRGNFPDRFSARQFPNYSSELNVNALLLGDSALYLCASSSGGSPSTDTQYFGPGTRLTVL.

In its sample, this clonotype was seen a few times. V usage is TRBV3-1 and J usage is TRBJ1-5, with D perhaps matching TRBD1 (6 bases). Germline values: CDR1 LGHDT, CDR2 YNNKEL (reference sequence). V lost 4 bases and J 6 bases, leaving 13 bases between the germline ends. The CDR3 runs 14 residues. The CDR3 sequence: CASSPQGGGQPQHF. CDR3 nucleotide sequence: TGTGCCAGCAGCCCCCAGGGAGGGGGTCAGCCCCAGCATTTT. The full variable domain, with the rest looked up from reference TRBV3-1 and TRBJ1-5, is DTAVSQTPKYLVTQMGNDKSIKCEQNLGHDTMYWYKQDSKKFLKIMFSYNNKELIINETVPNRFSPKSPDKAHLNLHINSLELGDSAVYFCASSPQGGGQPQHFGDGTRLSIL.

This clonotype was seen a handful of times. The V gene is TRBV20-1, the J gene TRBJ1-4; D uncertain. Trimming removed 1 base from V and 6 bases from J, with 15 bases in between. The CDR3 runs to 15 residues. CDR1 is DFQATT and CDR2 is SNEGSKA in the germline V gene (reference sequence). CDR3 sequence (DNA): TGCAGTGCTAGAGTCCGGGCACCGCCCCATGAAAAACTGTTTTTT. This codes for CSARVRAPPHEKLFF.